A single sample is the source of the 8 T cell receptor beta chains below, sequenced in a study of blood T cell repertoires in COVID-19. Generated by immunoSEQ multiplex PCR, the TCRdb table keeps only in-frame clones and is missing some. This table has some 280,000 clones, under 90% appearing once. Sequencing was carried out using peripheral blood. The receptors originated from a woman aged 40 to 50 who had recovered from COVID-19.

The chain recombines TRBV7-2 with TRBJ2-3; D not resolved. Germline-derived CDR1 and CDR2 are SGHTA and FQGNSA. Trimming removed 1 base from V and 2 bases from J, with 10 bases in between. The CDR3 totals 15 residues. The DNA for the CDR3 is TGTGCCAGCAGCTTAGGTCAAGCTATCACAGATACGCAGTATTTT. This codes for CASSLGQAITDTQYF. The full variable domain, in which reference TRBV7-2 and TRBJ2-3 provide the parts outside the CDR3, is GAGVSQSPSNKVTEKGKDVELRCDPISGHTALYWYRQSLGQGLEFLIYFQGNSAPDKSGLPSDRFSAERTGGSVSTLTIQRTQQEDSAVYLCASSLGQAITDTQYFGPGTRLTVL.

This chain links TRBV30 with TRBJ2-7; weak D call: TRBD1 (7 bases). Germline values: CDR1 GTSNPN, CDR2 SVGIG (reference sequence). The CDR3 loop spans 13 amino acids. With 2 bases removed from V and 5 bases from J, the gap between germline ends came to 13 bases. The CDR3 sequence: CAWSLQGGHEQYF. DNA for the CDR3: TGTGCCTGGAGTTTGCAGGGGGGCCACGAGCAGTACTTC.

V and J are TRBV5-5 and TRBJ2-1; 10 positions agree with TRBD2. The CDR3 extends over 16 amino acids. V shed 3 bases and J 6 bases; nucleotides not matched to a gene: 9. Germline assignment: CDR1 SGHKS and CDR2 YYEKEE (reference sequence). This CDR3 is CASSSLGTSDFNEQFF. The DNA for the CDR3 is TGTGCCAGCAGCTCCCTGGGGACTAGCGATTTCAATGAGCAGTTCTTC.

The rearrangement links TRBV5-1 to TRBJ2-2; unclear D gene. The CDR3 contains 14 residues. CDR1 and CDR2 (germline): SGHRS, YFSETQ. V lost 0 bases and J 1 base, leaving 4 bases between the germline ends. The CDR3 loop reads CASSLAENTGELFF. For the CDR3, the DNA is TGCGCCAGCAGCTTGGCAGAGAACACCGGGGAGCTGTTTTTT.

This clone appeared once. The chain employs TRBV19 and TRBJ2-5; TRBD1 agrees at 8 bases. The CDR3 has 16 residues. V lost 4 bases to trimming and J lost 2 bases; unmatched junction nucleotides: 9. Germline values: CDR1 LNHDA, CDR2 SQIVND (reference sequence). The CDR3 nucleotides are TGTGCCAGTAGTAGAGCCAGACAGGGGCCTCAAGAGACCCAGTACTTC. Encoded protein: CASSRARQGPQETQYF.

Written as DNA, the CDR3 is TGCAGCGTTGAAAGGCAGGGGGCAGATACGCAGTATTTT. As protein: CSVERQGADTQYF. This chain links TRBV29-1 with TRBJ2-3; 7 positions agree with TRBD1. The germline gives CDR1 SQVTM, CDR2 ANQGSEA. The CDR3 is 13 amino acids. V was pared by 2 bases and J by 4 bases, with 3 bases of the junction left unmatched.

The V gene is TRBV11-2, the J gene TRBJ2-7, with 9 nucleotides matching TRBD2. CDR3 length: 15 residues. J was trimmed by 8 bases and V by 5 bases; bases with no gene match: 13. The germline gives CDR1 SGHAT, CDR2 FQNNGV. The CDR3 DNA is TGTGCCAGCAGCCCCCAAGAGGGGACTAGCCTCAAGCAGTACTTC. Its protein is CASSPQEGTSLKQYF.

The V call is TRBV5-1, the J call TRBJ1-2, with D hard to call. Trimming took 7 bases from V and 0 from J, leaving 22 bases between them. CDR3 length: 17 residues. CDR1 is SGHRS, CDR2 YFSETQ, per germline. The CDR3 sequence: CASGSRGDFSANYGYTF. The DNA of the CDR3 is TGCGCCAGCGGCTCCCGGGGTGACTTTTCAGCTAACTATGGCTACACCTTC.